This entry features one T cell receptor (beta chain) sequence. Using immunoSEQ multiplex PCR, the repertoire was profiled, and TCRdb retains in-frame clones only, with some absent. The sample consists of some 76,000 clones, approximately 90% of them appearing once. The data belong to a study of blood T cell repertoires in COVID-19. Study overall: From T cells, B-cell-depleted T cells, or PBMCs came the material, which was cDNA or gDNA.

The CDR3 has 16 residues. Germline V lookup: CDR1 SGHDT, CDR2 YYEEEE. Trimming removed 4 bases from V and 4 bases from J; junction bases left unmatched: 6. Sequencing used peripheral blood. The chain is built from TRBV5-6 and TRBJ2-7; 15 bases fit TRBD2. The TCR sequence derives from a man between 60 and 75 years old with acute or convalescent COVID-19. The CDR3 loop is CASSPGTSGRSYEQYF. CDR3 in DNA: TGTGCCAGCAGCCCCGGGACTAGCGGGAGGTCATACGAGCAGTACTTC.